The rows below give T cell receptor beta chains drawn from one sample of a study of T cell responses to AZD1222 COVID-19 vaccine. Clones were read by immunoSEQ multiplex PCR, and TCRdb kept only the in-frame ones, dropping some. The table lists approximately 110,000 clones, around 94% of them singletons. The sequencing here drew on peripheral blood, taken on day 0 of AZD1222 vaccination. The receptors come from an adult in good health. The CDR3 runs from the conserved cysteine through the conserved F or W. A D gene is named only where the DNA matches it firmly. The size entry is marked missing in some rows and otherwise reads once, few, many or a size class.

.	TRBV28	once	TRBJ2-2	CASSLLELQGFGNTGELFF	TGTGCCAGCAGTTTGTTGGAATTACAGGGTTTTGGAAACACCGGGGAGCTGTTTTTT
TRBD1	TRBV6-5	once	TRBJ1-3	CASSTGAGNTIYF	TGTGCCAGCAGCACAGGGGCTGGAAACACCATATATTTT
.	TRBV5-1	.	TRBJ1-1	CASSLKGLIAEAFF	TGCGCCAGCAGCTTAAAGGGGTTGATCGCTGAAGCTTTCTTT
TRBD2	TRBV5-1	.	TRBJ2-3	CASSLGGRPRSTDTQYF	TGCGCCAGCAGCTTGGGCGGGAGGCCCAGGAGCACAGATACGCAGTATTTT
TRBD2	TRBV7-8	.	TRBJ2-3	CASSLHWTSGGTDTQYF	TGTGCCAGCAGTTTACACTGGACTAGCGGGGGCACAGATACGCAGTATTTT
TRBD1	TRBV5-1	.	TRBJ2-7	CASSGGDRGTYEQYF	TGCGCCAGCAGCGGTGGGGACAGGGGAACCTACGAGCAGTACTTC
TRBD1	TRBV29-1	.	TRBJ1-2	CSAGDRENYGYTF	TGCAGCGCTGGGGACAGGGAAAACTATGGCTACACCTTC
TRBD1	TRBV6-1	few	TRBJ1-1	CASSELLRGRGTEAFF	TGTGCCAGCAGTGAGCTCCTCAGGGGGCGCGGGACTGAAGCTTTCTTT
.	TRBV6-5	few	TRBJ1-5	CASMHDNQPQHF	TGTGCCAGCATGCACGACAATCAGCCCCAGCATTTT
TRBD1	TRBV9	once	TRBJ1-1	CASSENREGQESTEAFF	TGTGCCAGCAGCGAAAACCGCGAGGGACAGGAGTCTACTGAAGCTTTCTTT
.	TRBV27	.	TRBJ1-3	CASSSRLSGNTIYF	TGTGCCAGCAGTTCCAGGCTCTCTGGAAACACCATATATTTT
.	TRBV7-3	once	TRBJ1-2	CASSLAGYYGYTF	TGTGCCAGCAGCTTAGCAGGGTACTATGGCTACACCTTC
TRBD1	TRBV5-1	.	TRBJ1-2	CASSLGHRDRVLSGYTF	TGCGCCAGCAGCTTGGGCCATCGGGACAGGGTGTTAAGTGGCTACACCTTC
.	TRBV7-2	.	TRBJ2-7	CASSLQGFYEQYF	TGTGCCAGCAGCTTACAGGGGTTCTACGAGCAGTACTTC
.	TRBV10-3	once	TRBJ2-1	CAISDPDRWNEQFF	TGTGCCATCAGTGATCCCGACCGTTGGAATGAGCAGTTCTTC
TRBD2	TRBV6-5	.	TRBJ2-5	CASRGTSKETQYF	TGTGCCAGCCGGGGGACTAGCAAAGAGACCCAGTACTTC
TRBD1	TRBV4-3	.	TRBJ1-1	CASSHALTGSPEAFF	TGCGCCAGCAGCCATGCCTTGACAGGGAGCCCTGAAGCTTTCTTT
TRBD1	TRBV9	.	TRBJ1-6	CASSVEGQRSNSPLHF	TGTGCCAGCAGCGTCGAGGGACAGCGGAGCAATTCACCCCTCCACTTT
TRBD1	TRBV5-1	.	TRBJ1-2	CASSYRDSLYGYTF	TGCGCCAGCAGCTACCGGGACAGTCTCTATGGCTACACCTTC
.	TRBV19	.	TRBJ1-4	CASSPIGRQLNEKLFF	TGTGCCAGTAGTCCGATCGGGAGACAGCTTAATGAAAAACTGTTTTTT
.	TRBV5-4	.	TRBJ2-3	CASSPPGPHQGADTQYF	TGTGCCAGCAGCCCGCCGGGGCCCCACCAAGGAGCAGATACGCAGTATTTT
.	TRBV28	once	TRBJ2-6	CASSSGSPGANVLTF	TGTGCCAGCAGTTCAGGGAGTCCTGGGGCCAACGTCCTGACTTTC
.	TRBV30	.	TRBJ2-7	CAWSAGYSYEQYF	TGTGCCTGGAGTGCAGGATACTCCTACGAGCAGTACTTC
.	TRBV20-1	.	TRBJ1-1	CSAPEAVHF	TGCAGTGCTCCGGAGGCCGTTCATTTT
.	TRBV25-1	.	TRBJ1-2	CASSELGPRTTLWGYTF	TGTGCCAGCAGTGAACTCGGCCCTAGGACAACCTTGTGGGGCTACACCTTC
TRBD1	TRBV27	.	TRBJ1-1	CASSKRDRVGQLTEAFF	TGTGCCAGCAGCAAAAGGGACAGGGTGGGGCAACTCACTGAAGCTTTCTTT
.	TRBV6-5	.	TRBJ1-6	CASSYSGGTTNSPLHF	TGTGCCAGCAGTTACTCGGGAGGGACAACGAATTCACCCCTCCACTTT
.	TRBV4-3	.	TRBJ1-2	CASSLSTDANYGYTF	TGCGCCAGCAGCCTGAGTACCGACGCTAACTATGGCTACACCTTC
TRBD2	TRBV11-2	.	TRBJ2-1	CASSSGGGLLYNEQFF	TGTGCCAGCAGCTCCGGCGGGGGGCTCCTATACAATGAGCAGTTCTTC
TRBD1	TRBV9	.	TRBJ2-3	CASSAGTGGSTDTQYF	TGTGCCAGCAGCGCCGGGACAGGCGGTAGCACAGATACGCAGTATTTT
.	TRBV6-5	.	TRBJ1-4	CASSYQGGGEKLFF	TGTGCCAGCAGTTACCAAGGGGGGGGTGAAAAACTGTTTTTT
TRBD2	TRBV27	.	TRBJ2-3	CASSLMIAGATDTQYF	TGTGCCAGCAGTTTAATGATAGCGGGGGCCACAGATACGCAGTATTTT
.	TRBV2	.	TRBJ2-4	CASRSRSHRGKNIQYF	TGTGCCAGCAGATCGAGATCCCACCGTGGCAAAAACATTCAGTACTTC
.	TRBV5-5	.	TRBJ2-5	CASSPNTWTTTQETQYF	TGTGCCAGCAGCCCTAACACTTGGACTACGACACAAGAGACCCAGTACTTC
.	TRBV24-1	.	TRBJ1-3	CATSDFRGRNTIYF	TGTGCCACCAGTGATTTCAGGGGTCGGAACACCATATATTTT
TRBD1	TRBV6-5	.	TRBJ1-5	CASRLTGGRNQPQHF	TGTGCCAGCAGACTGACAGGGGGCCGCAATCAGCCCCAGCATTTT
TRBD2	TRBV3-1/TRBV3-2	.	TRBJ2-5	CASSQGLRGDQETQYF	TGTGCCAGCAGCCAAGGCTTGCGGGGGGACCAAGAGACCCAGTACTTC
TRBD2	TRBV5-6	.	TRBJ2-7	CASSWTSGAYEQYF	TGTGCCAGCAGCTGGACTAGCGGGGCCTACGAGCAGTACTTC
TRBD2	TRBV11-2	.	TRBJ2-7	CASSLTLSGTSPDEQYF	TGTGCCAGCAGCTTGACCCTCTCGGGGACTAGTCCGGACGAGCAGTACTTC
TRBD1	TRBV5-1	.	TRBJ2-2	CASSPDRGLGGELFF	TGCGCCAGCAGCCCCGACAGGGGGCTGGGCGGGGAGCTGTTTTTT
.	TRBV12-3/TRBV12-4	.	TRBJ1-1	CASSLGGGTEAFF	TGTGCCAGCAGTTTAGGTGGGGGCACTGAAGCTTTCTTT
TRBD1	TRBV7-2	.	TRBJ1-3	CASSPTGGNTIYF	TGTGCCAGCAGCCCCACAGGGGGGAACACCATATATTTT
.	TRBV18	once	TRBJ1-1	CASSSERLEAFF	TGTGCCAGCTCCTCGGAACGGCTCGAAGCTTTCTTT
TRBD1	TRBV5-8	.	TRBJ1-6	CASSAWTGGSNSPLHF	TGTGCCAGCAGCGCCTGGACAGGGGGCAGTAATTCACCCCTCCACTTT
TRBD1	TRBV6-5	.	TRBJ1-5	CASSRDRGTGQPQHF	TGTGCCAGCAGCCGGGACAGGGGGACGGGGCAGCCCCAGCATTTT
.	TRBV28	.	TRBJ1-4	CASSLQSGKLFF	TGTGCCAGCAGTTTGCAGAGCGGGAAACTGTTTTTT
.	TRBV29-1	.	TRBJ1-1	CSVEPSGRTTEAFF	TGCAGCGTTGAACCGTCCGGGCGGACCACTGAAGCTTTCTTT
TRBD2	TRBV4-1	.	TRBJ2-7	CASSQEGTSANEQYF	TGCGCCAGCAGCCAAGAGGGGACTAGCGCCAACGAGCAGTACTTC
TRBD2	TRBV2	.	TRBJ2-7	CASSELPGTGLAGLPYEQYF	TGTGCCAGCAGTGAATTGCCCGGGACAGGACTAGCGGGGCTACCCTACGAGCAGTACTTC
TRBD1	TRBV19	.	TRBJ1-1	CASWTGPNTEAFF	TGTGCCAGCTGGACAGGGCCGAACACTGAAGCTTTCTTT
.	TRBV28	.	TRBJ2-7	CASSFASPMFHEQYF	TGTGCCAGCAGTTTCGCCTCCCCAATGTTTCACGAGCAGTACTTC
TRBD2	TRBV7-9	.	TRBJ2-1	CASSLASGRDEQFF	TGTGCCAGCAGCTTGGCTAGCGGGAGGGATGAGCAGTTCTTC
.	TRBV7-9	.	TRBJ2-7	CASSLGNPYEQYF	TGTGCCAGCAGCTTGGGAAATCCCTACGAGCAGTACTTC
.	TRBV3-1/TRBV3-2	once	TRBJ2-5	CASSQRYVHYEETQYF	TGTGCCAGCAGCCAAAGATACGTTCATTATGAAGAGACCCAGTACTTC
TRBD1	TRBV5-4	.	TRBJ1-4	CASSSGQVAGKEKLFF	TGTGCCAGCAGCTCTGGACAGGTCGCGGGGAAGGAAAAACTGTTTTTT